This T cell receptor (beta chain) was identified during a study of glioma-infiltrating T cells. Findings and limits, study-wide: Very few CDR3 sequences were shared between tissue and blood. Tissue-blood divergence was below expectation in non-neoplastic patients, above in gliomas.

TCR alpha and beta CDR3 regions were amplified from RNA using iRepertoire nested multiplex PCR. Input was roughly 95-400 ng of tissue mRNA or PBMC total RNA. Via MiXCR, TCRdb re-called the multiplex PCR reads, giving one row per CDR3 protein. The data hold approximately 140,000 distinct CDR3 sequences, with 20% to 25% observed a single time. The V end lost 3 bases, the J end lost 3 bases, and 7 bases lay between the germline ends. Germline CDR1 is MDHEN and CDR2 is SYDVKM. The CDR3 contains 13 residues. A remark on this clonotype: The target antigen is unknown.

The genes are TRBV28 and TRBJ2-3, with unresolved D. The sequenced sample consisted of glioma tissue, nonneoplastic brain tissue, or PBMCs (not recorded which). The clonotype originates from a human donor with low-grade glioma or glioblastoma, undergoing nonglioma brain surgery, or in good health (not recorded which). This CDR3 is CASSFRVTDTQYF. Written as DNA, the CDR3 is TGTGCCAGCAGTTTCCGGGTTACAGATACGCAGTATTTT.